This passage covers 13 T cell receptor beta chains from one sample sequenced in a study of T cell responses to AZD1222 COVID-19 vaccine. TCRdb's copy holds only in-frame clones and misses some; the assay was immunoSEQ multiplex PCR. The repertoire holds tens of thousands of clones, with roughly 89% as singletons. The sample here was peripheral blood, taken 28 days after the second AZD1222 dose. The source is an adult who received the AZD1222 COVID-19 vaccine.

The CDR3 DNA reads TGTGCCAGCAGCCCACGGGACAGGAACTATGGCTACACCTTC. Translating it yields CASSPRDRNYGYTF. The V and J genes are TRBV7-8 and TRBJ1-2; TRBD1 matches 8 bases. The CDR3 length is 14 residues. Unmatched junction bases numbered 4, after V lost 5 bases and J lost 2 bases. The germline V gene has CDR1 SGHVS and CDR2 FQNEAQ.

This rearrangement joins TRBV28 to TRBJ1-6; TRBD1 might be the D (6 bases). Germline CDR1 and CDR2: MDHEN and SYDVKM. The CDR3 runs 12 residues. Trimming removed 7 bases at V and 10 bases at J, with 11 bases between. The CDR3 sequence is CASKSGASPLHF. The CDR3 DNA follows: TGTGCCAGCAAATCGGGGGCGTCACCCCTCCACTTT.

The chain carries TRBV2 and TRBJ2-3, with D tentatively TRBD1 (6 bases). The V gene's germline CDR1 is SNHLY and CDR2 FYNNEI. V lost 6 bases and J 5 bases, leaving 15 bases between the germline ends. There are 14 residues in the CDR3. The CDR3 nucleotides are TGTGCCAGCAGCGCTCAGGGGTCTGAAGATACGCAGTATTTT. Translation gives CASSAQGSEDTQYF.

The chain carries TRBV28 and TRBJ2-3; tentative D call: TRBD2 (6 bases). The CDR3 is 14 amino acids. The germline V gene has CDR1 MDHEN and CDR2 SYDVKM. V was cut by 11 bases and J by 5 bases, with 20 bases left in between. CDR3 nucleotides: TGTGCCGCCCACCGGGACTCCCTGGAAGATACGCAGTATTTT. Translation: CAAHRDSLEDTQYF.

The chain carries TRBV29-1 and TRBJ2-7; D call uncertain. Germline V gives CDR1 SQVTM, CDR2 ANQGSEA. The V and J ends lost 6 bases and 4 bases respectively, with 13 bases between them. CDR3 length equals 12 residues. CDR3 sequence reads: CSVQETGYEQYF. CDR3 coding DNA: TGCAGCGTCCAGGAAACCGGGTACGAGCAGTACTTC.

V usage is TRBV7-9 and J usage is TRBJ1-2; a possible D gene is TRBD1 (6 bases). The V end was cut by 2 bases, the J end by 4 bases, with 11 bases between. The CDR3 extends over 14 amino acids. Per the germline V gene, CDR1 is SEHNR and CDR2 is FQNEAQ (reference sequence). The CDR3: CASSLKSGAYGYTF. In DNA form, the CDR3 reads TGTGCCAGCAGCTTAAAGTCAGGGGCCTATGGCTACACCTTC.

The CDR3 region is CASRTGTVGTEAFF. CDR3 in DNA: TGTGCCAGCAGGACCGGGACAGTCGGGACTGAAGCTTTCTTT. The rearrangement joins TRBV6-5 to TRBJ1-1; 7 positions agree with TRBD1. The germline V gene encodes CDR1 MNHEY and CDR2 SVGAGI. The CDR3 consists of 14 residues. Trimming cost V 6 bases and J 5 bases; bases outside gene matches: 9.

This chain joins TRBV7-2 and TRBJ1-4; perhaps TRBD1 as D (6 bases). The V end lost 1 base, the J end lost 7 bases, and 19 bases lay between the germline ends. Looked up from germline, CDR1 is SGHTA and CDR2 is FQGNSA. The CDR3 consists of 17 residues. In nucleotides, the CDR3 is TGTGCCAGCAGCTTAGGAGGGTTGGGCAGGGGAATTGAAAAACTGTTTTTT. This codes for CASSLGGLGRGIEKLFF.

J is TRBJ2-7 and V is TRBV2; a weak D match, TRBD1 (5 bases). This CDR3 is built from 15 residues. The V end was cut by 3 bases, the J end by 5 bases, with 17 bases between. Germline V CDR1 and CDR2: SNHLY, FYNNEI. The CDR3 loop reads CASSESQGMIHEQYF. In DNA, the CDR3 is TGTGCCAGCAGTGAGAGTCAGGGTATGATCCACGAGCAGTACTTC.

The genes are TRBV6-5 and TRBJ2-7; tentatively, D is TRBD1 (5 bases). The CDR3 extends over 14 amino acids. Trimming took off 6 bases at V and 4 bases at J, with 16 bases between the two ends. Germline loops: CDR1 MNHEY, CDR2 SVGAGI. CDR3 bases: TGTGCCAGCAGCACGGTTCAGGGTCCGTACGAGCAGTACTTC. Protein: CASSTVQGPYEQYF.

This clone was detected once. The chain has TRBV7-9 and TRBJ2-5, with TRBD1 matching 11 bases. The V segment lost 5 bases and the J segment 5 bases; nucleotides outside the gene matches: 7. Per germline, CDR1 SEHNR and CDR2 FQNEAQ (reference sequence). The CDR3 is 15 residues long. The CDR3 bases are TGTGCCAGCAGCCCAGGACAGGGGGCTGGGGAGACCCAGTACTTC. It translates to CASSPGQGAGETQYF.

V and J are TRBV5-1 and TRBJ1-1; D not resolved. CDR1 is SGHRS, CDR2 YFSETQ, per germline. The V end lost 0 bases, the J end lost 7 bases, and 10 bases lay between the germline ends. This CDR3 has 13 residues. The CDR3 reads CASSLVGEDEAFF. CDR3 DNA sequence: TGCGCCAGCAGCTTGGTGGGTGAGGATGAAGCTTTCTTT.

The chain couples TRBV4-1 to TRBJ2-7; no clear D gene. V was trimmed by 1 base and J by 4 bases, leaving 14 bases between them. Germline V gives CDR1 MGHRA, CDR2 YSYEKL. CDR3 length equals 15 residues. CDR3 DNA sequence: TGCGCCAGCAGCCAAGGGTTTAATGGTATGTACGAGCAGTACTTC. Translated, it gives CASSQGFNGMYEQYF.